These 19 T cell receptor beta chains were sequenced from one sample in a study of cytomegalovirus exposure and HLA in healthy donors. A multiplex PCR was run with 60 Vbeta primers and 13 Jbeta primers. The protocol was immunoSEQ multiplex PCR, while the TCRdb copy is restricted to in-frame clones and leaves out a portion. Among about 100,000 clones listed, over 60% were seen once. Sequenced input: PBMCs. These receptor sequences come from a female donor in good health and CMV-seropositive.

Here the CDR3 DNA reads TGCGCCAGCAGTCAATCTGGACAGAGCACTGAAGCTTTCTTT. This sequence encodes CASSQSGQSTEAFF. V is TRBV23-1 and J is TRBJ1-1, with D perhaps TRBD1 (6 bases). TRBV23-1 is placed among ORFs of uncertain function. The CDR3 is 14 amino acids. Trimming stripped 0 bases from V and 4 bases from J, with 9 bases between.

CDR3 DNA: TGCGCCAGCAGTGAGTCGGGCAGCTGGCTCACTGAAGCTTTCTTT. It yields the protein CASSESGSWLTEAFF. The genes are TRBV10-2 and TRBJ1-1; the D is unclear. CDR3 length: 15 residues. V lost 0 bases and J lost 4, with 12 bases in between. Looked up from germline, CDR1 is WSHSY and CDR2 is SAAADI.

This sequence joins TRBV25-1 and TRBJ2-5; tentative D call: TRBD1 (6 bases). From germline, CDR1 is MGHDK and CDR2 SYGVNS. This CDR3 is 16 amino acids long. Trimming pared 1 base from V and 4 bases from J, leaving 16 bases between. Here the CDR3 reads CASSEWTQGLVETQYF. The CDR3 nucleotides read TGTGCCAGCAGTGAATGGACCCAGGGGTTGGTAGAGACCCAGTACTTC.

The gene calls are TRBV18 and TRBJ2-7; weak D call: TRBD2 (5 bases). The CDR3 length is 15 residues. V lost 4 bases and J lost 1, with 14 bases in between. Germline CDR1 is KGHSH and CDR2 is LQKENI. The chain's CDR3 is CASSHVSERSYEQYF. As DNA, the CDR3 is TGTGCCAGCTCACACGTCTCGGAGCGGTCCTACGAGCAGTACTTC.

CDR3 region: CASSSDRSRSYEQYF. The CDR3 nucleotides are TGTGCCAGCTCATCAGACAGAAGCCGCTCCTACGAGCAGTACTTC. This sequence joins TRBV18 and TRBJ2-7; D is possibly TRBD1 (5 bases). Germline V gene data show CDR1 as KGHSH and CDR2 as LQKENI. V lost 5 bases and J lost 0, with 14 bases in between. The CDR3 has 15 amino acids.

In DNA form, the CDR3 reads TGTGCCAGCAGCCAGGGTTACAGGGCGGATAACTATGGCTACACCTTC. This sequence encodes CASSQGYRADNYGYTF. The J gene is TRBJ1-2, the V gene TRBV5-7; possibly TRBD1 for D (6 bases). TRBV5-7 is given ORF status, its function remaining uncertain. Trimming removed 4 bases at V and 1 base at J, with 17 bases between. The CDR3 has 16 amino acids.

The chain joins TRBV7-2 to TRBJ1-2; 7 bases align to TRBD1. Germline loops: CDR1 SGHTA, CDR2 FQGNSA. This CDR3 comprises 14 residues. The trim removed 7 bases at V and 4 bases at J, leaving 9 bases unmatched. CDR3: CASIPNWDSYGYTF. CDR3 in DNA: TGTGCCAGCATCCCCAACTGGGACAGCTATGGCTACACCTTC.

This chain uses TRBV18 with TRBJ1-3, with TRBD1 identical over 9 bases. Germline V CDR1 and CDR2: KGHSH, LQKENI. The CDR3 covers 16 residues. J was trimmed by 3 bases and V by 1 base; bases with no gene match: 4. The CDR3 DNA is TGTGCCAGCTCACCACAGGGACAGGGACATGGAAACACCATATATTTT. Translation gives CASSPQGQGHGNTIYF.

Only a few counts were recorded for this clone. The V and J genes are TRBV7-6 and TRBJ2-1; TRBD2 matches at 8 bases. V gave up 5 bases and J gave up 6 bases; unmatched junction bases: 9. CDR1 and CDR2 (germline): SGHVS, FNYEAQ. The CDR3 covers 15 residues. The chain's CDR3 is CASSPFLGGANEQFF. CDR3 nucleotides: TGTGCCAGCAGCCCATTTCTCGGGGGGGCCAATGAGCAGTTCTTC.

This clone was detected only once. V gene TRBV6-4 combines with J gene TRBJ2-3; 7 bases fit TRBD1. After removal of 3 bases from V and 2 bases from J, the junction contained 2 bases not matched to a gene. In germline, CDR1 is MRHNA, CDR2 SNTAGT. This CDR3 contains 14 residues. Here the CDR3 DNA reads TGTGCCAGCAGTGAACAGGGGCCCACAGATACGCAGTATTTT. Translation: CASSEQGPTDTQYF.

The gene calls are TRBV7-9 and TRBJ2-3, with D possibly matching TRBD1 (5 bases). Per germline, CDR1 SEHNR and CDR2 FQNEAQ (reference sequence). V lost 2 bases and J lost 6, with 12 bases in between. The CDR3 spans 14 residues. The CDR3 region has the DNA TGTGCCAGCAGCTTACAAGGGGTTGGGGATACGCAGTATTTT. It specifies CASSLQGVGDTQYF.

The chain joins TRBV6-6 to TRBJ2-5; the match to TRBD1 covers 7 bases. CDR3 length: 14 residues. V was pared by 5 bases and J by 0 bases, with 3 bases of the junction left unmatched. CDR1 and CDR2 (germline): MNHNY, SVGAGI (reference sequence). The CDR3 nucleotides read TGTGCCAGCAGTAGGGGGCCTAACCAAGAGACCCAGTACTTC. Translated: CASSRGPNQETQYF.

The genes are TRBV2 and TRBJ2-1; D may be TRBD2 (7 bases). There are 15 residues in the CDR3. Between the trimmed V and J ends, which lost 6 bases and 2 bases, there was a span of 14 bases. Germline loops: CDR1 SNHLY, CDR2 FYNNEI. CDR3: CASRRGGNAYNEQFF. CDR3 sequence (DNA): TGTGCCAGCAGGAGGGGGGGCAATGCCTACAATGAGCAGTTCTTC.

As concerns this clone: The identical CDR3 is also encoded by other nucleotide sequences in the sample. The rearrangement joins TRBV6-1 to TRBJ2-1; 7 nucleotides align to TRBD2. Trimming at V came to 1 base and at J to 13 bases, leaving 4 bases not matched to a gene. The CDR3 has 12 amino acids. Germline values: CDR1 MNHNS, CDR2 SASEGT. The CDR3 coding sequence is TGTGCCAGCAGTGAAGGAGGGAGGGCCCAGTTCTTC. Protein: CASSEGGRAQFF.

The V and J genes are TRBV5-4 and TRBJ2-5, with 7 bases aligning to TRBD1. With 1 base clipped from V and 1 base from J, the junction kept 7 bases outside the gene matches. Per the germline V gene, CDR1 is SGHNT and CDR2 is YYREEE (reference sequence). This CDR3 comprises 16 residues. CDR3 nucleotide sequence: TGTGCCAGCAGCTTGCCAATCGGGACAGCCCAAGAGACCCAGTACTTC. Protein product: CASSLPIGTAQETQYF.

V and J are TRBV6-5 and TRBJ1-5; 7 bases line up with TRBD1. The J segment lost 6 bases and the V segment lost 5 bases, leaving 4 bases of the junction unmatched. This CDR3 spans 13 amino acids. Germline assignment: CDR1 MNHEY and CDR2 SVGAGI. The CDR3 DNA is TGTGCCAGCAGTCGACAGGGTGGTCAGCCCCAGCATTTT. Translated, it gives CASSRQGGQPQHF.

V and J are TRBV6-5 and TRBJ2-5; possibly TRBD2 for D (6 bases). The CDR3 totals 15 residues. Germline lookup yields CDR1 MNHEY and CDR2 SVGAGI. The ends were cut back, 2 bases at V and 3 bases at J, with 13 bases in the middle. CDR3 protein: CASSYPQEGEETQYF. CDR3 coding DNA: TGTGCCAGCAGTTACCCCCAGGAGGGAGAAGAGACCCAGTACTTC.

The rearrangement links TRBV10-2 to TRBJ2-7; no firm D call. V was pared by 3 bases and J by 0 bases, with 6 bases between. Germline assignment: CDR1 WSHSY and CDR2 SAAADI. The length of the CDR3 is 13 residues. The DNA for the CDR3 is TGCGCCAGCAGTGATCCGGTCTCCTACGAGCAGTACTTC. It yields the protein CASSDPVSYEQYF.

The CDR3 DNA reads TGTGCCAGCAGCCGGGGGAACAAGCCGAGGACTGAAGCTTTCTTT. As protein: CASSRGNKPRTEAFF. The rearrangement uses TRBV7-8 and TRBJ1-1; a possible D gene is TRBD1 (5 bases). The V gene's germline CDR1 is SGHVS and CDR2 FQNEAQ. The CDR3 loop spans 15 amino acids. V gave up 5 bases and J gave up 5 bases, with 18 bases separating them.